The source of this T cell receptor (beta chain) is a study of CD8+CD57+ T cells in acquired aplastic anemia. Those patients picked for sequencing had displayed CD8+CD57+ cell expansion on flow cytometry. Per germline, CDR1 DFQATT and CDR2 SNEGSKA (reference sequence). This CDR3 spans 14 amino acids. According to the study, genomic DNA was the template for TCR beta VDJ and CDR3 profiling. MiXCR, run by TCRdb on the reads, gives a single entry per CDR3 protein. This table has approximately 190,000 distinct CDR3 sequences, 48% appearing once. Findings and caveats of the study: Patients and controls had in common some 30 CD8+ CDR3 sequences.

About this clonotype: No antigen is known for it. An end of the junction does not agree with germline; a read error may underlie this.

This receptor was obtained from a human donor with aplastic anemia. Sequenced material: sorted CD4+, CD8+, or CD8+CD57+ T cells (not recorded which) from PBMCs. The V call is TRBV20-1, the J call TRBJ2-7; D perhaps matches TRBD2 (7 bases). This chain's CDR3 is CSVWGGRGSYEQDF. CDR3 sequence (DNA): TGCAGCGTCTGGGGGGGGCGCGGGTCCTACGAGCAGGACTTC.